This T cell receptor beta chain comes out of a study of blood T cell repertoires in COVID-19 (dated by TCRdb to 2019 to 2021). General notes on the study: Recovered participants in ImmuneRACE Cohort 3 were defined by two consecutive negative NP/OP PCR tests, clearance by a healthcare professional, or resolution of symptoms. Collaborator samples came from the United States, Italy and Spain and covered acute and convalescent phases of COVID-19. The material from the prospective study consisted of cDNA or gDNA derived from T cells, B-cell-depleted T cells, or PBMCs. Subjects who had been exposed to COVID-19, were actively infected with it, or had recovered from it provided the deeply sampled blood TCRbeta repertoires that made up the dataset. The repertoires were released in a freely available public database intended as a resource for research on the immune response to SARS-CoV-2. The samples were drawn from the first 160 participants of the ongoing ImmuneRACE study and from 950 to 1,500 subjects provided by 6 global collaborators. The sample metadata nearly always contained a de-identified subject ID, COVID-19 status, age in years and sex. Where HLA class I and class II types were available, the types were taken from metadata supplied by the sample provider, not from assay-based typing.

Enrolling through a virtual design, the prospective study's participants ranged in age from roughly 18 to 89 years and lived across 20 to 25 United States geographic areas. In the prospective study, participants were assigned to cohorts based on the clinical history participants reported in a screening survey and a study questionnaire. Mobile phlebotomists in the prospective study collected whole blood, serum and a nasopharyngeal or oropharyngeal swab from every participant. Participants in the prospective study had the option to provide additional blood draws and questionnaires over a roughly two-month period. Before DNA extraction, prospective study blood samples were shipped either frozen or at room temperature. Broader findings and caveats from the paper: The amount of clinical and demographic metadata varied by source and participant and was provided uncurated.

About this clone itself: The antigen it recognizes is unknown. Base-call qualities are not available, and no considerably larger clone is one nucleotide away.

The immunoSEQ Assay, a bias-controlled multiplex PCR, was used to amplify TCRbeta CDR3 regions from genomic DNA. Under the source paper's analysis protocol: The number of nucleated cells in each sample was estimated from the amplification of reference gene primers within the assay. Sequence reads were collapsed and filtered to measure the absolute abundance of every unique TCRbeta CDR3 rearrangement. Productive Simpson clonality was computed per sample as the square root of Simpson's diversity index over productive rearrangements. Imported from immuneACCESS, the table was reduced by TCRdb to in-frame sequences with V and J called. These copies leave out some clones; in studies compared against another copy, an unresolved V gene accounts for under half, and the cause of the remainder is not known. That table furnishes V, J and clone size, whereas the DNA furnished D and trimming. The sample contains around 290,000 clones, around 89% of them found a single time. Clones ranked in the top ten supply 2% to 2.5% of the sample.

The material sequenced was PBMCs or T cells enriched from blood (not recorded which). The receptor was isolated from a woman in her fifties or sixties in a cohort exposed to, infected with or recovered from COVID-19 (not recorded which).

The DNA sequence is TGTGCCAGCAGCGTAGACAGGGGGCAGCAAGAGACCCAGTACTTC. This gives the protein CASSVDRGQQETQYF. The chain is made from TRBV9 and TRBJ2-5; 9 junctional bases match TRBD1. The CDR3 spans 15 residues, from the cysteine through the phenylalanine. Left in the record is the CDR3 DNA by itself, 45 bases read in frame from the first base. From the germline V gene, CDR1 is SGDLS and CDR2 is YYNGEE. The germline V and J ends show losses of 0 bases and 2 bases respectively, and no gene match explains 2 bases of the junction.